This entry features one TCR beta chain sequence. No antigen is known for it. Germline values: CDR1 SQVTM, CDR2 ANQGSEA. The CDR3 covers 14 residues. The V gene lost 5 bases and the J gene lost 3 bases, with 16 bases spanning the gap. From the 5' RACE reads, TCRdb called clonotypes with MiXCR, one entry per CDR3 protein. The repertoire holds over 110,000 distinct CDR3 sequences, roughly 8.3% seen once, with 6% to 9.5% in the top ten. The data stem from a study of CD8 T cells in ankylosing spondylitis. Findings of the study overall: In ankylosing spondylitis blood, a motif of eight highly homologous TCR beta variants appeared characteristic. It was reported that disease-linked clones were significantly enriched in matched ankylosing spondylitis synovial fluid. Earlier literature documents some of the motif variants in reactive arthritis synovial fluid and blood.

Material for sequencing was synovial fluid, either unsorted or a sorted T cell fraction (not recorded which). The rearrangement joins TRBV29-1 to TRBJ1-1; tentative D call: TRBD1 (5 bases). The sequence was obtained from a male donor with ankylosing spondylitis. The CDR3 loop reads CSVLGQGGDTEAFF. CDR3 nucleotide sequence: TGCAGCGTTCTGGGGCAGGGTGGGGACACTGAAGCTTTCTTT.